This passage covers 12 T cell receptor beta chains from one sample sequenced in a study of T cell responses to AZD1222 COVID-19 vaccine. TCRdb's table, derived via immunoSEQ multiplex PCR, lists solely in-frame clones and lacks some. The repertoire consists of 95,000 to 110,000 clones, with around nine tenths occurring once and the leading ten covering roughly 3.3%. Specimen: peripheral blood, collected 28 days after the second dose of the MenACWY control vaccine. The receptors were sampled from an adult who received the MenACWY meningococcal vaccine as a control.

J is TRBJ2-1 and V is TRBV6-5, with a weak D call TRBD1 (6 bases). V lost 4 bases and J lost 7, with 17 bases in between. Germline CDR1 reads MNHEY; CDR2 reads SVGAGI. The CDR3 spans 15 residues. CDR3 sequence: CASSSKFRGRNEQFF. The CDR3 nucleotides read TGTGCCAGCAGTTCAAAATTCAGGGGCCGGAATGAGCAGTTCTTC.

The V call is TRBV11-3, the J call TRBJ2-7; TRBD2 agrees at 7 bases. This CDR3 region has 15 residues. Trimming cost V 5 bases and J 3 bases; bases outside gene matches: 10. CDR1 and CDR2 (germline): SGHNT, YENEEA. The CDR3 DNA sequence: TGTGCCAGCAGCCCTCGGGGCGGGGGACTCTACGAGCAGTACTTC. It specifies CASSPRGGGLYEQYF.

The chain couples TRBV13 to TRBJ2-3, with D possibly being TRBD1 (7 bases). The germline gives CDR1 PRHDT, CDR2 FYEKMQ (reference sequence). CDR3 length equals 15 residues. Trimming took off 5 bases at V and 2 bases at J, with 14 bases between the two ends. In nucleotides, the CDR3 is TGTGCCAGCAGCCTAAGGAGGGGGCCCACAGATACGCAGTATTTT. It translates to CASSLRRGPTDTQYF.

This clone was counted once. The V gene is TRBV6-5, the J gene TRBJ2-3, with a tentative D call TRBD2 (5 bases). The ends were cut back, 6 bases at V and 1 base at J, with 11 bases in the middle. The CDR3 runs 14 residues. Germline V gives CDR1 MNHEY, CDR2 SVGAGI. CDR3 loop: CASSLSDRTDTQYF. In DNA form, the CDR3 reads TGTGCCAGCAGCCTTAGCGACCGCACAGATACGCAGTATTTT.

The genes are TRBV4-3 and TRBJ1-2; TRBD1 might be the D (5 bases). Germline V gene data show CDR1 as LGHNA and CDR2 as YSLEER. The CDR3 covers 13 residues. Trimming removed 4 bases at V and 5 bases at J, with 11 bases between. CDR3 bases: TGCGCCAGCAGCCGGAGAGGGGAATATGGCTACACCTTC. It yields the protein CASSRRGEYGYTF.

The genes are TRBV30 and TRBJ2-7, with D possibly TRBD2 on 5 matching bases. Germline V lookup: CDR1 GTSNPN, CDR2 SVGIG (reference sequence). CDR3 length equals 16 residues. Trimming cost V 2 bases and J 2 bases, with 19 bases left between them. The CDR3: CAWSTWTSGGTYEQYF. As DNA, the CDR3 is TGTGCCTGGAGTACTTGGACTTCCGGAGGTACCTACGAGCAGTACTTC.

The CDR3, as DNA: TGCGCCAGCAGCCAGGGGACACTCTCTGGAAACACCATATATTTT. Amino acid sequence: CASSQGTLSGNTIYF. This sequence joins TRBV4-1 and TRBJ1-3; D possibly corresponds to TRBD1 (6 bases). Germline values: CDR1 MGHRA, CDR2 YSYEKL. The CDR3 is 15 amino acids. Trimming removed 3 bases at V and 0 bases at J, with 9 bases between.

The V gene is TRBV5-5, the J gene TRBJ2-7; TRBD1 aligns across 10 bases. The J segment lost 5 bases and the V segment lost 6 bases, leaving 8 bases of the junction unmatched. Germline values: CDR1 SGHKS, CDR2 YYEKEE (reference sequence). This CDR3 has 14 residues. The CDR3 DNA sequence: TGTGCCAGCACCCAACGGGACAGGGGCCACGAGCAGTACTTC. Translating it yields CASTQRDRGHEQYF.

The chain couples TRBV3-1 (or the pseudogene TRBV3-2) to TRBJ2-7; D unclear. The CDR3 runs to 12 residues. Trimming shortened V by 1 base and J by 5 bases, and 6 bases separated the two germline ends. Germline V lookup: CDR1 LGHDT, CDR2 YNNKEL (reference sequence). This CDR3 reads CASSQVPHEQYF. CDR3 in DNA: TGTGCCAGCAGCCAAGTACCCCACGAGCAGTACTTC.

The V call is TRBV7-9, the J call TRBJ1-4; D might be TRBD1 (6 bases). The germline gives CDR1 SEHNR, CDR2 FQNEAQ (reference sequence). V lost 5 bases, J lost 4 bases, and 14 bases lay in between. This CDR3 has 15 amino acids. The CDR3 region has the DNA TGTGCCAGCAGCCTCTCACAGGGATTTAATGAAAAACTGTTTTTT. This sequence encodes CASSLSQGFNEKLFF.

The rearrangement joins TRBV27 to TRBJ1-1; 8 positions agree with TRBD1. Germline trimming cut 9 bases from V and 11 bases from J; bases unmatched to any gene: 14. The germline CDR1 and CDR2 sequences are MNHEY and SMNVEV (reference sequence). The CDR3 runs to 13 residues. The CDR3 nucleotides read TGTGCCAGTATGGGACAGGCGAAGAGGAATGCTTTCTTT. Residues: CASMGQAKRNAFF.

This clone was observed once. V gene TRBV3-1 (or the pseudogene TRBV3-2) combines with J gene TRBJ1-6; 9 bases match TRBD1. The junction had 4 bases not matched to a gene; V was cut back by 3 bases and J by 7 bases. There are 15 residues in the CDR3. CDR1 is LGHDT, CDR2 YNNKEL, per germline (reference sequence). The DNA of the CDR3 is TGTGCCAGCAGCCAGGGACAGGGAAGGAATTCACCCCTCCACTTT. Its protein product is CASSQGQGRNSPLHF.